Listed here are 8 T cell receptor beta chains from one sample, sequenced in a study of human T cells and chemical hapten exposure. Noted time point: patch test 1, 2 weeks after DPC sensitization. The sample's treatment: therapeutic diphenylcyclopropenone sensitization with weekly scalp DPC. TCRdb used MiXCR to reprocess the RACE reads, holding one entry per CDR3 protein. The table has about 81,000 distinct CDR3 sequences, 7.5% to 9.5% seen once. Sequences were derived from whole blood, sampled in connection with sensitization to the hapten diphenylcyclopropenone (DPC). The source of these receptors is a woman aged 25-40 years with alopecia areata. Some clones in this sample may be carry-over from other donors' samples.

CDR3 region: CASSYGTSGSGANVLTF. In nucleotides, the CDR3 is TGTGCCAGCAGTTACGGGACTAGCGGCTCTGGGGCCAACGTCCTGACTTTC. The chain couples TRBV6-5 to TRBJ2-6, with 11 bases that match TRBD2. Germline CDR1 and CDR2: MNHEY and SVGAGI. The V gene end was trimmed by 2 bases and the J gene end by 0 bases; junction bases not matched to a gene: 0. CDR3 size: 17 residues.

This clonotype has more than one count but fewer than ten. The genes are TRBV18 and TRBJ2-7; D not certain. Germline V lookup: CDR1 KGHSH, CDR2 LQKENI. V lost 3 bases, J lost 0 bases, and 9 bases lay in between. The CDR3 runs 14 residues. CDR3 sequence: CASSPQKGSYEQYF. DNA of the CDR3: TGTGCCAGCTCACCGCAAAAGGGCTCCTACGAGCAGTACTTC. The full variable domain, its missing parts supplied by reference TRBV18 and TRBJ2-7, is NAGVMQNPRHLVRRRGQEARLRCSPMKGHSHVYWYRQLPEEGLKFMVYLQKENIIDESGMPKERFSAEFPKEGPSILRIQQVVRGDSAAYFCASSPQKGSYEQYFGPGTRLTVT.

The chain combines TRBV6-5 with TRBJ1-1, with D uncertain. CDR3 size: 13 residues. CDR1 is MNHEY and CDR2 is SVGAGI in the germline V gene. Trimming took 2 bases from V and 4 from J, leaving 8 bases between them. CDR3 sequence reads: CASSYQDGTEAFF. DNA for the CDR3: TGTGCCAGCAGTTACCAGGATGGCACTGAAGCTTTCTTT.

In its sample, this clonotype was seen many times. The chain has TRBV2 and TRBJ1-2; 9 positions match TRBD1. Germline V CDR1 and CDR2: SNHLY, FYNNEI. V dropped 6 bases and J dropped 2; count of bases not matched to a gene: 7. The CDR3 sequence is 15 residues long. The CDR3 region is CASRARTGENYGYTF. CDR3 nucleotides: TGTGCCAGCAGGGCAAGGACAGGGGAGAACTATGGCTACACCTTC. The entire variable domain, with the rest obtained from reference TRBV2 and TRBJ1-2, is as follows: EPEVTQTPSHQVTQMGQEVILRCVPISNHLYFYWYRQILGQKVEFLVSFYNNEISEKSEIFDDQFSVERPDGSNFTLKIRSTKLEDSAMYFCASRARTGENYGYTFGSGTRLTVV.

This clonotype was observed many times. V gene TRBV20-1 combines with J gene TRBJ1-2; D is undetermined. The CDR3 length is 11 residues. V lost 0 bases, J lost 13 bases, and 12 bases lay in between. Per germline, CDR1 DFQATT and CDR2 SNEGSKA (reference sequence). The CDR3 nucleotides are TGCAGTGCTAGAGACCCCACCGCCGGCACCTTC. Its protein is CSARDPTAGTF.

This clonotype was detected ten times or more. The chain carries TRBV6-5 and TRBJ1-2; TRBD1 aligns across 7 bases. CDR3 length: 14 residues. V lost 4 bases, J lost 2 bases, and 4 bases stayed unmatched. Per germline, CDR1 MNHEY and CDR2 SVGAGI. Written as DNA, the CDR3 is TGTGCCAGCAGTTCTACAGGGGTAAACTATGGCTACACCTTC. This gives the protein CASSSTGVNYGYTF.

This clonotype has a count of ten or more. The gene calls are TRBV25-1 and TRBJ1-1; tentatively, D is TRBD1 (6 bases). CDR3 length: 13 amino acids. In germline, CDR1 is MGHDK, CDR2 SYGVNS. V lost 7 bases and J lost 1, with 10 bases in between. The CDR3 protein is CASTIQGNTEAFF. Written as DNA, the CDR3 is TGTGCCAGCACCATACAGGGGAACACTGAAGCTTTCTTT.

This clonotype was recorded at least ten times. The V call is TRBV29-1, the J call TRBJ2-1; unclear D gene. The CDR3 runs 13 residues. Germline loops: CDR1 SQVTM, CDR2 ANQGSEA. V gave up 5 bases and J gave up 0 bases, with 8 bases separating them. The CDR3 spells CSVSRSSYNEQFF. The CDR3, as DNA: TGCAGCGTTTCCCGAAGCTCCTACAATGAGCAGTTCTTC.